The rows below give T cell receptor beta chains drawn from one sample of a study of CD8 T cells in ankylosing spondylitis. TCRdb used MiXCR to reprocess the 5' RACE reads, holding one entry per CDR3 protein. The repertoire holds approximately 220,000 distinct CDR3 sequences, with 20% to 30% as singletons. Sequenced input: blood, either unsorted or a sorted T cell fraction (not recorded which). All receptors derive from a male donor with ankylosing spondylitis or in good health (not recorded which). CDR3s include the opening cysteine and the closing phenylalanine or tryptophan. A D gene is named only where the DNA matches it firmly. Clone size is given for some rows only: seen once, a few or many times, or a class if the clone is expanded.

J gene | D gene | V gene | clone size | CDR3 DNA | CDR3 protein
TRBJ1-5 | - | TRBV29-1 | - | - | CSTSGGSNQPQHF
TRBJ2-3 | TRBD2 | TRBV4-3 | - | TGCGCCAGCAGCCAAGCGTCGACTAGCGGGAATTCTCAGTATTTT | CASSQASTSGNSQYF
TRBJ1-2 | TRBD1 | TRBV6-5 | few | TGTGCCAGCAGTTACGGGGGACAGAGTTACTATGGCTACACCTTC | CASSYGGQSYYGYTF
TRBJ2-7 | TRBD2 | TRBV20-1 | few | TGCAGTGCTCCCCTGGGTGGCGGGAGGTACGAGCAGTACTTC | CSAPLGGGRYEQYF
TRBJ2-3 | - | TRBV29-1 | few | TGCAGCGTTGCTGAGCGGTCTAGCACAGATACGCAGTATTTT | CSVAERSSTDTQYF
TRBJ1-1 | - | TRBV12-3/TRBV12-4 | many | TGTGCCAGCAGTTTGGCCCCGAACACTGAAGCTTTCTTT | CASSLAPNTEAFF
TRBJ2-3 | TRBD2 | TRBV20-1 | few | TGCAGTGCTAGAGCCCAAGCGGGACGGTCAGATACGCAGTATTTT | CSARAQAGRSDTQYF
TRBJ1-2 | - | TRBV27 | - | TGTGCCAGCAGTCCGGCCCCCCTCCGGGGTTATGGCTACACCTTC | CASSPAPLRGYGYTF
TRBJ2-2 | - | TRBV20-1 | - | TGCAGTGCTATCTACTCGAACACCGGGGAGCTGTTTTTT | CSAIYSNTGELFF
TRBJ2-7 | TRBD2 | TRBV9 | - | TGTGCCAGCAGCGCCTCGGGACTAGCGGGAGGCGAGCAGTACTTC | CASSASGLAGGEQYF
TRBJ2-1 | - | TRBV29-1 | - | TGCAGCGTTGTCCGGGACCTTTACAATGAGCAGTTCTTC | CSVVRDLYNEQFF
TRBJ2-7 | TRBD1 | TRBV5-6 | few | TGTGCCAGCAGCATCGACAGGGGTGGAGTCGAGCAGTACTTC | CASSIDRGGVEQYF
TRBJ2-3 | - | TRBV20-1 | - | TGCAGTGCTAGAGTCCCTGATGATACGCAGTATTTT | CSARVPDDTQYF
TRBJ2-5 | - | TRBV12-3/TRBV12-4 | many | TGTGCCAGCAGGACACTAGAGACCCAGTACTTC | CASRTLETQYF
TRBJ2-1 | TRBD2 | TRBV20-1 | few | TGCAGTGCCCTCCTAGCGGGAGCCGTTGAGCAGTTCTTC | CSALLAGAVEQFF
TRBJ2-2 | TRBD1 | TRBV2 | - | TGTGCCAGCAGAGAGGGACAGGGTGGACGGGAGCTGTTTTTT | CASREGQGGRELFF
TRBJ1-5 | TRBD1 | TRBV12-3/TRBV12-4 | many | TGTGCCAGCTCCGACGAGGGGGCGAGGCAGCCCCAGCATTTT | CASSDEGARQPQHF
TRBJ1-4 | - | TRBV6-5 | - | TGTGCCAGCAGTTACGGAGCTAGAAATGAAAAACTGTTTTTT | CASSYGARNEKLFF
TRBJ2-1 | TRBD2 | TRBV15 | - | TGTGCCACCAGCAGAGATCGGGCTAGCGGGAGGTCGGGTGAGCAGTTCTTC | CATSRDRASGRSGEQFF
TRBJ2-3 | TRBD1 | TRBV12-3/TRBV12-4 | - | TGTGCCAGCAGCACCACTCCCCCGGGACAGGGGAGTACAGATACGCAGTATTTT | CASSTTPPGQGSTDTQYF
TRBJ2-1 | TRBD2 | TRBV29-1 | many | TGCAGCGTTCTCGGGGGGAGGGCGGTGGATGAGCAGTTCTTC | CSVLGGRAVDEQFF
TRBJ2-6 | TRBD1 | TRBV7-3 | - | TGTGCCAGCAGCCAAGCCGGGACAGGGACTGGGGCCAACGTCCTGACTTTC | CASSQAGTGTGANVLTF
TRBJ2-5 | TRBD2 | TRBV5-1 | many | TGCGCCAGCAGCTTGGGGTTAGCGGGAGTGGAGACCCAGTACTTC | CASSLGLAGVETQYF